Following are 10 T cell receptor beta chains from one sample sequenced in a study of post-analysis software for immune sequencing data. Which antigens these TCRs recognize remains unknown. Tagging with unique molecular identifiers was a feature of the TCR beta cDNA libraries. TCRdb re-derived calls from the PCR reads in MiXCR, one entry per CDR3 protein. The data hold under 900,000 distinct CDR3 sequences, with about 53% observed a single time. General study points: TRBV5-6, TRBV5-1 and TRBV20-1 were among roughly five TRBV segments more frequent in patients than controls.

The sample consisted of blood. The source is a girl aged 10-17 years with multiple sclerosis.

This clonotype has only a few counts. This chain connects TRBV12-3 or TRBV12-4 to TRBJ1-4; D gene ambiguous. V shed 1 base and J shed 0 bases, with 3 bases lying between them. The CDR3 totals 14 residues. DNA of the CDR3: TGTGCCAGCAGTTTAGAGGCAACTAATGAAAAACTGTTTTTT. Translation: CASSLEATNEKLFF.

The chain combines TRBV4-1 with TRBJ2-5, with D unclear. Trimming removed 1 base from V and 5 bases from J, with 14 bases in between. Per germline, CDR1 MGHRA and CDR2 YSYEKL. This CDR3 has 15 residues. The CDR3 loop reads CASSQVAATGETQYF. The CDR3 nucleotides are TGCGCCAGCAGCCAAGTCGCAGCGACTGGGGAGACCCAGTACTTC.

This clonotype was counted ten times or more. The V and J genes are TRBV29-1 and TRBJ1-2; 9 bases match TRBD1. Per the germline V gene, CDR1 is SQVTM and CDR2 is ANQGSEA. V trimming: 3 bases; J trimming: 5 bases; junction bases outside the gene matches: 4. The CDR3 length is 13 residues. CDR3 sequence reads: CSVETGGGYGYTF. Here the CDR3 DNA reads TGCAGCGTTGAGACAGGGGGGGGATATGGCTACACCTTC.

The rearrangement links TRBV10-3 to TRBJ2-1; TRBD2 matches at 9 bases. This CDR3 has 13 amino acids. Germline CDR1 ENHRY, CDR2 SYGVKD. Losses at the gene ends were 6 bases for V and 6 bases for J; bases not matched to a gene: 3. CDR3: CAIRTSGPNEQFF. CDR3 in DNA: TGTGCCATCAGGACTAGCGGTCCCAATGAGCAGTTCTTC.

The chain links TRBV10-3 to TRBJ2-4, with 11 positions matching TRBD2. The J call is doubtful: the DNA matches TRBJ2-7 better. The CDR3 consists of 15 residues. The germline CDR1 and CDR2 sequences are ENHRY and SYGVKD. This CDR3 is CAISLGTSGGVEQYF. In DNA, the CDR3 is TGTGCCATCAGCCTCGGGACTAGCGGAGGGGTCGAGCAGTACTTC.

V usage is TRBV6-6 and J usage is TRBJ2-5; a possible D gene is TRBD2 (6 bases). CDR3 length: 15 residues. V lost 5 bases, J lost 5 bases, and 18 bases lay in between. The germline gives CDR1 MNHNY, CDR2 SVGAGI (reference sequence). CDR3 region: CASSQGGIGSETQYF. The DNA for the CDR3 is TGTGCCAGCAGTCAGGGCGGGATTGGTAGTGAGACCCAGTACTTC.

V and J are TRBV7-9 and TRBJ2-4, with D possibly being TRBD2 (5 bases). Near its end, the DNA agrees better with TRBJ2-7, so the J call may be wrong. Germline V gene lookup returns CDR1 SEHNR and CDR2 FQNEAQ (reference sequence). The CDR3 covers 17 residues. The DNA of the CDR3 is TGTGCCAGCAGCTTAGTTGGGAGTTTGCTGAATCCCTACGAGCAGTACTTC. Translated: CASSLVGSLLNPYEQYF.

V and J are TRBV7-2 and TRBJ2-5, with 10 bases identical to TRBD2. V trimming: 0 bases; J trimming: 3 bases; junction bases outside the gene matches: 7. From germline, CDR1 is SGHTA and CDR2 FQGNSA. CDR3 length equals 17 residues. CDR3 protein: CASSLAPQRGGEETQYF. CDR3 in DNA: TGTGCCAGCAGCTTAGCACCCCAGCGGGGGGGCGAAGAGACCCAGTACTTC.

This sequence joins TRBV20-1 and TRBJ2-1; 7 positions agree with TRBD2. Germline values: CDR1 DFQATT, CDR2 SNEGSKA (reference sequence). This CDR3 has 17 residues. V trimming: 3 bases; J trimming: 0 bases; junction bases outside the gene matches: 11. The CDR3 region has the DNA TGCAGTGCTAGGACCATCGGGGGGACTCACTCCTACAATGAGCAGTTCTTC. This gives the protein CSARTIGGTHSYNEQFF.

This clonotype was picked up one time. The chain is built from TRBV5-1 and TRBJ2-3; D possibly corresponds to TRBD1 (6 bases). The germline V gene has CDR1 SGHRS and CDR2 YFSETQ. The CDR3 extends over 18 amino acids. V gave up 4 bases and J gave up 1 base, with 22 bases separating them. Written as DNA, the CDR3 is TGCGCCAGCAGCCCGACAGGCGCCCTTGGTAGGGGCACAGATACGCAGTATTTT. Translating it yields CASSPTGALGRGTDTQYF.